This T cell receptor beta chain appears in the sequencing data of a study of STAT3 mutations in large granular lymphocyte leukemia. This CDR3 is built from 13 residues. The V end was cut by 1 base, the J end by 6 bases, with 7 bases between. The germline gives CDR1 LGHNT, CDR2 FRNRAP. The method was immunoSEQ multiplex PCR; TCRdb's version includes in-frame clones alone and lacks a portion of them. The table records over 8,500 clones, over 75% of them present only once. Study-level points and caveats: Every T-cell large granular lymphocyte leukemia patient had at least one immunodominant TCR beta clonotype. TCR clonotype switching after therapy occurred in about 35% of the 18 patients.

This clone turned up a few times. Its cognate antigen is unknown. V and J are TRBV12-5 and TRBJ1-5; D is undetermined. The specimen was peripheral blood mononuclear cells. This clonotype was sampled from a man older than 75 with T-cell large granular lymphocyte leukemia. Some clones in this sample may be carry-over from other donors' samples. CDR3 residues: CASGLEWGQPQHF. As DNA, the CDR3 is TGTGCTAGTGGTTTGGAATGGGGTCAGCCCCAGCATTTT.